Presented here are 22 T cell receptor beta chains from one specimen sequenced in a study of blood T cell repertoires in COVID-19. Clones were read by immunoSEQ multiplex PCR, and TCRdb kept only the in-frame ones, dropping some. The data show 200,000 to 300,000 clones, about four fifths seen once. The sequencing input was peripheral blood. All receptors derive from a woman older than 75 with COVID-19, enrolled during active disease.

The chain joins TRBV4-1 to TRBJ1-2; TRBD1 matches at 8 bases. The V gene's germline CDR1 is MGHRA and CDR2 YSYEKL. The CDR3 loop spans 15 amino acids. With V trimmed by 2 bases and J by 4 bases, 6 bases remained unmatched. The chain's CDR3 is CASSQSPGQVYGYTF. CDR3 nucleotide sequence: TGCGCCAGCAGCCAATCTCCGGGACAGGTCTATGGCTACACCTTC.

The rearrangement uses TRBV7-9 and TRBJ1-2; unclear D gene. Trimming removed 6 bases at V and 4 bases at J, with 12 bases between. The CDR3 spans 13 residues. Looked up from germline, CDR1 is SEHNR and CDR2 is FQNEAQ (reference sequence). The CDR3 here is CASSLKGGYGYTF. CDR3 nucleotides: TGTGCCAGCAGTTTAAAGGGAGGCTATGGCTACACCTTC.

This chain connects TRBV30 to TRBJ1-2; a possible D gene is TRBD1 (6 bases). Trimming pared 8 bases from V and 2 bases from J, leaving 12 bases between. Germline V CDR1 and CDR2: GTSNPN, SVGIG (reference sequence). The CDR3 runs 12 residues. CDR3: CARMQGNYGYTF. CDR3 coding DNA: TGTGCCCGGATGCAGGGGAACTATGGCTACACCTTC.

V is TRBV18 and J is TRBJ2-1, with 9 bases identical to TRBD1. The V gene's germline CDR1 is KGHSH and CDR2 LQKENI. The CDR3 totals 14 residues. V lost 4 bases to trimming and J lost 4 bases; unmatched junction nucleotides: 2. The CDR3 loop reads CASSLGTGYNEQFF. Here the CDR3 DNA reads TGTGCCAGCTCACTTGGGACAGGGTACAATGAGCAGTTCTTC.

The chain couples TRBV11-2 to TRBJ1-2; no clear D. CDR1 is SGHAT, CDR2 FQNNGV, per germline. The CDR3 is made up of 14 amino acids. The germline V and J ends were trimmed by 1 base and 1 base, with 7 bases remaining between them. The CDR3 DNA reads as TGTGCCAGCAGCTTAGTGGTCGGTAACTATGGCTACACCTTC. This sequence encodes CASSLVVGNYGYTF.

The chain links TRBV25-1 to TRBJ1-6, with unresolved D. Trimming cost V 3 bases and J 5 bases, with 8 bases left between them. Germline lookup yields CDR1 MGHDK and CDR2 SYGVNS. The CDR3 spans 14 residues. CDR3 nucleotide sequence: TGTGCCAGCAGTGATAGGCGGGATAATTCACCCCTCCACTTT. Translated, it gives CASSDRRDNSPLHF.

The CDR3 DNA is TGTGCCAGCAGCTTAGCGCGCGACAAGCGGGATCTTGACTACAATGAGCAGTTCTTC. Protein product: CASSLARDKRDLDYNEQFF. The V gene is TRBV7-9, the J gene TRBJ2-1; 7 bases match TRBD2. This CDR3 contains 19 residues. CDR1 and CDR2 (germline): SEHNR, FQNEAQ (reference sequence). With V trimmed by 0 bases and J by 3 bases, 14 bases remained unmatched.

The genes are TRBV2 and TRBJ2-5, with 7 bases fitting TRBD2. Germline CDR1 is SNHLY and CDR2 is FYNNEI. The CDR3 runs to 13 residues. V dropped 9 bases and J dropped 4; count of bases not matched to a gene: 8. The CDR3 loop is CASSRPGGETQYF. CDR3 nucleotide sequence: TGTGCCAGTTCCCGTCCGGGGGGAGAGACCCAGTACTTC.

The rearrangement links TRBV4-2 to TRBJ1-3; the match to TRBD1 covers 8 bases. Trimming removed 3 bases from V and 0 bases from J; junction bases left unmatched: 7. This CDR3 contains 17 residues. Germline V lookup: CDR1 LGHNA, CDR2 YNFKEQ. The CDR3 is CASSQSGGFSSGNTIYF. Here the CDR3 DNA reads TGTGCCAGCAGCCAGTCAGGGGGCTTTAGCTCTGGAAACACCATATATTTT.

This chain links TRBV7-2 with TRBJ1-2, with D uncertain. The CDR3 is 12 amino acids. Deletions cut 4 bases from V and 4 bases from J, with 7 bases between. The germline CDR1 and CDR2 sequences are SGHTA and FQGNSA. CDR3 loop: CASSSDIYGYTF. In DNA form, the CDR3 reads TGTGCCAGCAGCTCCGACATCTATGGCTACACCTTC.

This clone has a handful of counts. The genes are TRBV6-5 and TRBJ2-1; 9 bases are a match to TRBD2. CDR1 and CDR2 from the germline V gene are MNHEY and SVGAGI. There are 13 residues in the CDR3. V lost 7 bases and J lost 4; bases outside the gene matches: 2. The DNA of the CDR3 is TGTGCCAGCAAGACTAGCGGATACAATGAGCAGTTCTTC. This gives the protein CASKTSGYNEQFF.

The chain carries TRBV10-1 and TRBJ2-1; possible D gene TRBD2, 5 bases. Between the trimmed V and J ends, which lost 6 bases and 7 bases, there was a span of 16 bases. Germline V lookup: CDR1 WNHNN, CDR2 SYGVQD (reference sequence). CDR3 size: 14 residues. CDR3: CASRPGPGKNEQFF. Here the CDR3 DNA reads TGCGCCAGCAGGCCGGGCCCCGGGAAAAATGAGCAGTTCTTC.

The rearrangement links TRBV6-1 to TRBJ1-5, with D possibly matching TRBD1 (6 bases). Germline CDR1 reads MNHNS; CDR2 reads SASEGT. The CDR3 runs to 16 residues. V was pared by 1 base and J by 3 bases, with 13 bases between. The CDR3 DNA is TGTGCCAGCAGTGAAGACGACAGGCAACTCAATCAGCCCCAGCATTTT. As protein: CASSEDDRQLNQPQHF.

This clone has a handful of counts. V gene TRBV5-4 combines with J gene TRBJ1-1; 9 bases are a match to TRBD1. In germline, CDR1 is SGHNT, CDR2 YYREEE (reference sequence). Trimming removed 4 bases from V and 0 bases from J; junction bases left unmatched: 4. The CDR3 sequence is 15 residues long. CDR3 bases: TGTGCCAGCAGCCTACAGGGGGCGTTGAACACTGAAGCTTTCTTT. It encodes CASSLQGALNTEAFF.

This clone was observed a few times. The rearrangement uses TRBV5-1 and TRBJ1-2; TRBD1 matches 8 bases. The trim removed 4 bases at V and 4 bases at J, leaving 6 bases unmatched. Germline loops: CDR1 SGHRS, CDR2 YFSETQ. This CDR3 region has 14 residues. The CDR3 DNA reads as TGCGCCAGCAGCCCCGGACAGGGTCCCTATGGCTACACCTTC. Translation: CASSPGQGPYGYTF.

This chain links TRBV24-1 with TRBJ2-5; 10 bases match TRBD1. The germline V gene has CDR1 KGHDR and CDR2 SFDVKD. The CDR3 consists of 15 residues. The V and J ends lost 4 bases and 3 bases, in that order; junction bases with no gene match: 4. CDR3 sequence: CATSEPGQGKETQYF. The CDR3 region has the DNA TGTGCCACCAGTGAGCCGGGACAGGGGAAAGAGACCCAGTACTTC.

The chain couples TRBV6-5 to TRBJ1-6; possibly TRBD1 for D (6 bases). With 10 bases removed from V and 10 bases from J, the gap between germline ends came to 17 bases. Germline assignment: CDR1 MNHEY and CDR2 SVGAGI. The CDR3 has 13 residues. The CDR3 region has the DNA TGTGCCACCAGGGGCAGGGAGGGGTCACCCCTCCACTTT. Its translation: CATRGREGSPLHF.

The chain employs TRBV2 and TRBJ1-5; D is possibly TRBD1 (5 bases). There are 15 residues in the CDR3. Germline V gives CDR1 SNHLY, CDR2 FYNNEI. V lost 3 bases and J 7 bases, leaving 16 bases between the germline ends. The CDR3 reads CASSDPEGYQQPQHF. For the CDR3, the DNA is TGTGCCAGCAGTGACCCGGAGGGGTATCAGCAGCCCCAGCATTTT. Full variable domain (remainder filled in from reference TRBV2 and TRBJ1-5): EPEVTQTPSHQVTQMGQEVILRCVPISNHLYFYWYRQILGQKVEFLVSFYNNEISEKSEIFDDQFSVERPDGSNFTLKIRSTKLEDSAMYFCASSDPEGYQQPQHFGDGTRLSIL.

The chain uses TRBV19 and TRBJ2-7, with D unclear. This CDR3 has 11 residues. Germline CDR1 is LNHDA and CDR2 is SQIVND (reference sequence). V dropped 5 bases and J dropped 3 bases, with 5 bases sitting between them. Written as DNA, the CDR3 is TGTGCCAGTAGTTTTAACTACGAGCAGTACTTC. Protein: CASSFNYEQYF.

The chain carries TRBV7-9 and TRBJ2-7; D remains unclear. The CDR3 length is 12 residues. V dropped 4 bases and J dropped 6 bases, with 10 bases sitting between them. In germline, CDR1 is SEHNR, CDR2 FQNEAQ (reference sequence). The CDR3 DNA reads as TGTGCCAGCAGCTCCCTAGGCAGCGAGCAGTACTTC. This codes for CASSSLGSEQYF. Combining the CDR3 with reference TRBV7-9 and TRBJ2-7 gives the whole variable domain DTGVSQNPRHKITKRGQNVTFRCDPISEHNRLYWYRQTLGQGPEFLTYFQNEAQLEKSRLLSDRFSAERPKGSFSTLEIQRTEQGDSAMYLCASSSLGSEQYFGPGTRLTVT.

The chain joins TRBV27 to TRBJ2-7; weak D call: TRBD2 (5 bases). CDR1 is MNHEY, CDR2 SMNVEV, per germline (reference sequence). Trimming pared 6 bases from V and 4 bases from J, leaving 19 bases between. The CDR3 has 15 residues. CDR3 DNA sequence: TGTGCCAGCAGAGCGTTGGGGTATGAGGGATACGAGCAGTACTTC. Amino acid sequence: CASRALGYEGYEQYF.

V and J are TRBV28 and TRBJ1-5; D ambiguous. The CDR3 has 14 amino acids. The V gene's germline CDR1 is MDHEN and CDR2 SYDVKM. Trimming took 4 bases from V and 7 from J, leaving 14 bases between them. The CDR3 nucleotides read TGTGCCAGCAGTTCTAGACGGCTGTCCCAGCCCCAGCATTTT. It is translated as CASSSRRLSQPQHF.